This T cell receptor beta chain was sequenced in a study of T cells after posttransplantation cyclophosphamide. General observations from the study: Recipient CMV seropositivity and CMV reactivation strongly tracked TRB clonality. Later post-transplant blood repertoires were often dominated by donor CD8+ memory clones. Blood and skin or GI T cell repertoires showed limited TRB overlap.

Assay: immunoSEQ multiplex PCR; the TCRdb copy retains only in-frame clones and omits some. The record shows roughly 7,400 clones for this sample, with no singletons present. In its sample, this clone was seen many times. Its antigen is as yet unknown. Busulfan-fludarabine conditioning, marrow transplant, and cyclophosphamide on days +3 and +4 were administered. Germline V gene sequence: CDR1 LNHDA, CDR2 SQIVND (reference sequence). The CDR3 loop spans 15 amino acids. Trimming removed 5 bases at V and 0 bases at J, with 10 bases between. The input for sequencing was PBMCs, taken after allogeneic stem cell transplant with posttransplant cyclophosphamide. This receptor was taken from a female patient in her 50s who received an allogeneic stem cell transplant from a related donor, was CMV-positive, and had no GVHD. Some T cells could come from the graft donor. The V gene is TRBV19, the J gene TRBJ1-4; tentatively, D is TRBD1 (5 bases). CDR3 sequence: CASSGRDATNEKLFF. DNA of the CDR3: TGTGCCAGTAGTGGCAGGGATGCAACTAATGAAAAACTGTTTTTT.